Listed below are T cell receptor beta chains from one sample, sequenced in a study of metastatic and nonmetastatic thyroid tumors. TCRdb re-analyzed the PCR reads through MiXCR. The data contain around 30,000 clones, 20% to 30% of them seen just once; the ten biggest clones take up roughly 2.2%. Sequenced: blood. Receptors were obtained from a female donor with papillary thyroid cancer or a benign thyroid nodule (not recorded which). Some clones in this sample may be carry-over from other donors' samples. The CDR3 runs from the conserved cysteine through the conserved F or W. The D gene is left open where the match is weak. Part of the rows lack a size; the others show once, few, many or a class for expanded clones.

V	D	size	J	CDR3	DNA
TRBV7-3	-	-	TRBJ2-3	CASSLSGGLKSTQYF	TGTGCCAGCAGCTTAAGTGGGGGCCTGAAAAGTACGCAGTATTTT
TRBV6-1	-	few	TRBJ1-4	CASTRAQTNEKLFF	TGTGCCAGCACCAGGGCTCAAACTAATGAAAAACTGTTTTTT
TRBV2	-	few	TRBJ2-3	CASSGQGLSTGTQYF	TGTGCCAGCAGCGGACAAGGGCTGAGCACAGGTACGCAGTATTTT
TRBV6-4	TRBD2	-	TRBJ2-3	CASTPRGTSGRAYTQYF	TGTGCCAGCACGCCGAGGGGGACTAGCGGGAGGGCTTATACGCAGTATTTT
TRBV5-1	TRBD1	many	TRBJ2-2	CASSLGQGNTGELFF	TGCGCCAGCAGCTTGGGACAGGGGAACACCGGGGAGCTGTTTTTT
TRBV20-1	TRBD2	-	TRBJ2-5	CSAGSSGSPETQYF	TGCAGTGCTGGTTCGAGCGGGAGCCCAGAAACACAGTACTTC
TRBV15	TRBD1	many	TRBJ2-5	CATGTALQETQYF	TGTGCCACCGGGACAGCACTACAAGAGACCCAGTACTTC
TRBV7-9	-	many	TRBJ1-1	CASSLDRLERAFF	TGTGCCAGCAGCTTAGATAGGTTAGAGAGAGCTTTCTTT
TRBV5-1	-	many	TRBJ2-1	CASSPTGTAYNEQFF	TGCGCCAGCAGCCCCACCGGGACGGCATACAATGAGCAGTTCTTC
TRBV19	-	many	TRBJ2-7	CASSRDSNPYEQYF	TGTGCCAGTAGCCGGGACTCCAACCCCTACGAGCAGTACTTC
TRBV30	-	medium-sized	TRBJ1-5	CAWSDLGGTGQPQHF	TGTGCCTGGAGTGATCTGGGGGGAACAGGTCAGCCCCAGCATTTT
TRBV30	TRBD1	many	TRBJ1-1	CAWGRGLVTEAFF	TGTGCCTGGGGGAGGGGGCTCGTCACTGAAGCTTTCTTT
TRBV4-2	-	many	TRBJ2-3	CASSQGRERATDTQYF	TGTGCCAGCAGCCAAGGGAGGGAGCGCGCCACAGATACGCAGTATTTT
TRBV6-1	TRBD1	medium-sized	TRBJ2-7	CASSEVGTAWYF	TGTGCCAGCAGTGAAGTCGGGACAGCATGGTACTTC
TRBV12-3/TRBV12-4	TRBD1	many	TRBJ1-5	CASSSGGALQPQHF	TGTGCCAGCAGTTCAGGGGGCGCCCTACAGCCCCAGCATTTT
TRBV27	-	many	TRBJ1-1	CASSLLRGTEAFF	TGTGCCAGCAGTCTCCTCAGAGGCACTGAAGCTTTCTTT
TRBV29-1	TRBD1	many	TRBJ1-2	CSVEGPTGTPHGYTF	TGCAGCGTTGAAGGGCCGACAGGGACCCCCCATGGCTACACCTTC
TRBV10-1	-	medium-sized	TRBJ1-3	CASSTGFGNTIYF	TGCGCCAGCAGTACAGGGTTTGGAAACACCATATATTTT
TRBV14	-	many	TRBJ2-1	CASSKGGSYNEQFF	TGTGCCAGCAGCAAGGGGGGTTCCTACAATGAGCAGTTCTTC
TRBV6-2/TRBV6-3	-	many	TRBJ1-2	CASSYSISGGDGYTF	TGTGCCAGCAGTTACTCGATTTCGGGGGGCGACGGCTACACCTTC
TRBV7-3	TRBD1	many	TRBJ2-5	CASSRDSQETQYF	TGTGCCAGCAGCCGGGACAGCCAAGAGACCCAGTACTTC
TRBV18	TRBD1	-	TRBJ2-5	CTRSPTGAQETQYF	TGTACCCGCTCACCAACAGGGGCTCAAGAGACCCAGTACTTC
TRBV28	-	few	TRBJ2-1	CASSPGLWSSYNEQFF	TGTGCCAGCAGCCCGGGGTTGTGGTCTTCGTACAATGAGCAGTTCTTC